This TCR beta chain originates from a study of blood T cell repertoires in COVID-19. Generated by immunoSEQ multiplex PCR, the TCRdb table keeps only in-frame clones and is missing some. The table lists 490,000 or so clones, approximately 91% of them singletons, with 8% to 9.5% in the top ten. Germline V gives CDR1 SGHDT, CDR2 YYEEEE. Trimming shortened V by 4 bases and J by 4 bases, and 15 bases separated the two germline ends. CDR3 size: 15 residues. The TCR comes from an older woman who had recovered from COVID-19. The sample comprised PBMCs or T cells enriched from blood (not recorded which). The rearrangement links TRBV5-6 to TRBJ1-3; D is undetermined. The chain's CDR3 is CASSPTGEGGNTIYF. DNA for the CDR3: TGTGCCAGCAGCCCGACGGGAGAGGGCGGAAACACCATATATTTT.